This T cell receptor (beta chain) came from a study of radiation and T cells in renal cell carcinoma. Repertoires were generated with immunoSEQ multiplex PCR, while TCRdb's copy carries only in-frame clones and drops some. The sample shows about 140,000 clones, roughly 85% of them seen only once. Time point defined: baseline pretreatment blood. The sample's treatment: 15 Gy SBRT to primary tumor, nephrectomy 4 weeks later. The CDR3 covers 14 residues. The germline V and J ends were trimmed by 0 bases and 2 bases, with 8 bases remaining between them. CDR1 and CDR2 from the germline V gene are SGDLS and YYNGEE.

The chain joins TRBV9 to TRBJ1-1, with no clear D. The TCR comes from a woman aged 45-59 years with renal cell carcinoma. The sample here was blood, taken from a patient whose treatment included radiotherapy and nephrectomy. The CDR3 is CASSVGRLNTEAFF. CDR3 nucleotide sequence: TGTGCCAGCAGCGTAGGACGGCTCAACACTGAAGCTTTCTTT.